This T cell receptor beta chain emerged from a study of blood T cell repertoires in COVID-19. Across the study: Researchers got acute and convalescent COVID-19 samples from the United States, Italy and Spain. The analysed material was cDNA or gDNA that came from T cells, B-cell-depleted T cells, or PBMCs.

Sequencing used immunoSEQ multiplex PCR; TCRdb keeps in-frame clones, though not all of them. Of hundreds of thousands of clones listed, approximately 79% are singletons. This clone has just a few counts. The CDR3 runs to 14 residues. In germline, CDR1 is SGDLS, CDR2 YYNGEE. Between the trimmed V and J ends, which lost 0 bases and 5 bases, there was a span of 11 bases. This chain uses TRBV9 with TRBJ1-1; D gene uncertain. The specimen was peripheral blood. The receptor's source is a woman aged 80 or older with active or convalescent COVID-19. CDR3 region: CASSVGGIGTEAFF. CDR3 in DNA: TGTGCCAGCAGCGTAGGCGGGATTGGGACTGAAGCTTTCTTT.